The next 8 T cell receptor beta chains were all read from a single sample in a study of PD-1 blockade in classical Hodgkin lymphoma. Assay: immunoSEQ multiplex PCR; the TCRdb copy retains only in-frame clones and omits some. The table shows about 15,000 clones, with approximately 88% occurring only once. With no exception, relapse followed autologous stem cell transplantation in all patients, and brentuximab vedotin exposure varied. This specimen was peripheral blood mononuclear cells (PBMCs), taken before the second cycle of nivolumab. Receptors were obtained from a human donor with classical Hodgkin lymphoma.

The V and J genes are TRBV19 and TRBJ1-5; maybe TRBD1 (5 bases). The CDR3 runs to 13 residues. CDR1 LNHDA and CDR2 SQIVND come from the germline V gene (reference sequence). Trimming stripped 1 base from V and 9 bases from J, with 10 bases between. The CDR3, as DNA: TGTGCCAGTAGTATAGTGAGGGGCGGGCCCCAGCATTTT. Its protein product is CASSIVRGGPQHF.

This chain joins TRBV15 and TRBJ2-3; no clear D. The CDR3 runs 12 residues. In germline, CDR1 is LNHNV, CDR2 YYDKDF (reference sequence). V lost 0 bases and J lost 9, with 7 bases in between. The CDR3 sequence: CATSRDQGTQYF. The CDR3 region has the DNA TGTGCCACCAGCAGAGATCAAGGGACGCAGTATTTT.

The chain combines TRBV28 with TRBJ2-2; 7 bases fit TRBD2. The CDR3 contains 13 residues. V was pared by 8 bases and J by 1 base, with 1 base of the junction left unmatched. From germline, CDR1 is MDHEN and CDR2 SYDVKM. The chain's CDR3 is CASASGNTGELFF. The CDR3 nucleotides read TGTGCCAGCGCTAGCGGGAACACCGGGGAGCTGTTTTTT.

The J gene is TRBJ1-6, the V gene TRBV5-4, with unresolved D. CDR3 length equals 17 residues. The V and J ends lost 4 bases and 0 bases respectively, with 14 bases between them. Germline V gene data show CDR1 as SGHNT and CDR2 as YYREEE (reference sequence). CDR3 nucleotides: TGTGCCAGCAGCACACGCCTGGAGAGCTCCTATAATTCACCCCTCCACTTT. This sequence encodes CASSTRLESSYNSPLHF.

The chain couples TRBV7-8 to TRBJ2-2; D is ambiguous. V dropped 5 bases and J dropped 0 bases, with 16 bases sitting between them. This CDR3 contains 17 residues. Germline values: CDR1 SGHVS, CDR2 FQNEAQ. The CDR3, as DNA: TGTGCCAGCAGCCCGTCGGATGCGACCACGAACACCGGGGAGCTGTTTTTT. This sequence encodes CASSPSDATTNTGELFF.

This clone was seen only once. This sequence joins TRBV10-3 and TRBJ2-1; 7 bases agree with TRBD2. Germline CDR1 reads ENHRY; CDR2 reads SYGVKD. The V and J ends lost 3 bases and 4 bases, in that order; junction bases with no gene match: 12. CDR3 length: 17 residues. This CDR3 is CAISDSQGRGVYNEQFF. CDR3 DNA: TGTGCCATCAGTGACTCCCAGGGCCGGGGGGTTTACAATGAGCAGTTCTTC.

The CDR3 DNA reads TGTGCCAGCAGTGAAGCGTGGGGCAGAGCTAACTATGGCTACACCTTC. Residues: CASSEAWGRANYGYTF. This chain connects TRBV6-1 to TRBJ1-2; D is possibly TRBD1 (5 bases). The germline gives CDR1 MNHNS, CDR2 SASEGT. Between the trimmed V and J ends, which lost 0 bases and 0 bases, there was a span of 11 bases. CDR3 length equals 16 residues.

V and J are TRBV10-1 and TRBJ2-3, with 10 positions matching TRBD1. V lost 8 bases and J lost 4; bases outside the gene matches: 6. The CDR3 is made up of 14 amino acids. Germline V gene sequence: CDR1 WNHNN, CDR2 SYGVQD (reference sequence). The CDR3 region is CASSGQGQSDTQYF. The CDR3 nucleotides are TGCGCCAGCTCGGGACAGGGGCAATCAGATACGCAGTATTTT.